This TCR beta chain was retrieved from a study of PD-1 blockade in classical Hodgkin lymphoma. On the study more broadly: Every 2 weeks, patients got 3 mg/kg intravenous nivolumab.

The data were produced by immunoSEQ multiplex PCR, yet TCRdb's version contains in-frame clones alone and is incomplete. The sample has about 9,700 clones; around 75% are singletons. Noted time point: cycle 4 day 1 (C4D1), after five to seven weeks of nivolumab. Brentuximab vedotin exposure varied among the patients, all of whom had relapsed after autologous stem cell transplantation. The authors purified CD4+ T cells from thawed PBMCs by magnetic negative selection. Classifying best responses yielded complete response, partial response or progressive disease. The germline V gene encodes CDR1 MNHEY and CDR2 SMNVEV (reference sequence). The CDR3 has 13 amino acids. The V and J ends lost 3 bases and 2 bases respectively, with 2 bases between them.

This chain joins TRBV27 and TRBJ2-6; D is ambiguous. Here the sequenced sample was CD4+ T cells from blood, taken before the fourth cycle of nivolumab. The receptor was isolated from a human donor with classical Hodgkin lymphoma. CDR3: CASSLTGANVLTF. As DNA, the CDR3 is TGTGCCAGCAGTTTGACTGGGGCCAACGTCCTGACTTTC.